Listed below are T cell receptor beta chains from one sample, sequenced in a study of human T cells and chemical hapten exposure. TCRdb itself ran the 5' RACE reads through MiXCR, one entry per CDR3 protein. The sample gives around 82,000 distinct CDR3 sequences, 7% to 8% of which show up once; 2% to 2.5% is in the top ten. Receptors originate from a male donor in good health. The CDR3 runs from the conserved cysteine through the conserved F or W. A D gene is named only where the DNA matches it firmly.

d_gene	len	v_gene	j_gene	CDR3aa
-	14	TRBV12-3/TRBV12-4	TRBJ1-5	CASRYNGLNQPQHF
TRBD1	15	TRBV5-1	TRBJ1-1	CASSLETGADTEAFF
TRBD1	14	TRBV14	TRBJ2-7	CASSHWTGAYEQYF
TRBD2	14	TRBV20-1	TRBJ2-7	CSAGGTSGNGEQYF
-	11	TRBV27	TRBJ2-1	CASSSRALKIF
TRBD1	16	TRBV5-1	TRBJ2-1	CASKGSFSTGGEEQFF
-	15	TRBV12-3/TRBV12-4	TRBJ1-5	CASSSFPGGNQPQHF
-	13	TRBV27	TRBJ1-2	CASSFGTRYGYTF
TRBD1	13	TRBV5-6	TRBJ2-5	CASSDRGKETQYF
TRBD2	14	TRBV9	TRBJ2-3	CASNRRGRADTQYF
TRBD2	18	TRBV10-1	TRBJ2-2	CASSEPRLAGETTGELFF
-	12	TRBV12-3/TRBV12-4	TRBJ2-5	CASSSIQETQYF
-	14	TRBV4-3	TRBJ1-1	CASSQDGGATEAFF
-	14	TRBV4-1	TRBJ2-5	CASSQVAQQETQYF
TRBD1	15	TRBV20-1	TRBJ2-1	CSATWTGTSYNEQFF
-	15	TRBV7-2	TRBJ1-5	CASSLGGGRDQPQHF
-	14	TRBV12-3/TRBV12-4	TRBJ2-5	CASSQGRLQETQYF
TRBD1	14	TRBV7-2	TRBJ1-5	CASSRDRVNQPQHF
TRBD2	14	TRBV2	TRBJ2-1	CASNPGLAGFEQFF
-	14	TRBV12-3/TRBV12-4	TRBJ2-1	CASSPRQLYNEQFF
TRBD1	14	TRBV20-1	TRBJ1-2	CSASRTGELYGYTF
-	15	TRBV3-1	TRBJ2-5	CASSQDTGFQETQYF
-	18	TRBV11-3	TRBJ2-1	CASSLDQGGTTRSNEQFF
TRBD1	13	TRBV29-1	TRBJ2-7	CSVGDRGRREQYF
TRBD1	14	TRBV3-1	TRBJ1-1	CASSQDRGATKAFF
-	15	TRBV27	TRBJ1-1	CASSLSQTENTEAFF
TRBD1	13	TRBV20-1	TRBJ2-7	CSAPRTGSYEQYF
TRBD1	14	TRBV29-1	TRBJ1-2	CSVVGQGEDYGYTF
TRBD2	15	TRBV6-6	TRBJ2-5	CASDTLAGPRGTQYF
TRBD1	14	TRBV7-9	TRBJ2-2	CASPTGGTTGELFF
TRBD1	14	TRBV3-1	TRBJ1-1	CASSKQTGGTEAFF
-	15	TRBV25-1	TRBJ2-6	CASSEGSSGANVLTF
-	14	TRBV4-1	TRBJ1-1	CASSQAGVNTEAFF